What follows are 19 T cell receptor beta chains derived from one specimen sequenced in a study of OX40 agonist ivuxolimab in advanced cancers. Some clones are missing from TCRdb's copy, which holds only in-frame ones; the method was immunoSEQ multiplex PCR. Counted here are 95,000 to 100,000 clones, roughly four fifths occurring once; the ten biggest clones make up more than 1.2%. The source was CD4+ or CD8+ T cells sorted from blood, collected in a trial of the OX40 agonist ivuxolimab. Receptors originate from an adult with an advanced solid tumor such as melanoma, head and neck, liver or kidney cancer.

The chain joins TRBV28 to TRBJ1-5; no reliable D call. Germline values: CDR1 MDHEN, CDR2 SYDVKM. With 6 bases removed from V and 5 bases from J, the gap between germline ends came to 11 bases. This CDR3 spans 13 amino acids. Here the CDR3 reads CASRSGVYQPQHF. CDR3 DNA sequence: TGTGCCAGCAGGTCCGGGGTTTATCAGCCCCAGCATTTT.

The chain couples TRBV30 to TRBJ2-5; no clear D gene. CDR1 is GTSNPN and CDR2 is SVGIG in the germline V gene (reference sequence). The length of the CDR3 is 11 residues. V lost 3 bases and J lost 5, with 7 bases in between. CDR3 region: CAWSPAETQYF. CDR3 nucleotides: TGTGCCTGGAGCCCCGCTGAGACCCAGTACTTC.

J is TRBJ1-2 and V is TRBV29-1, with 7 bases that match TRBD1. The germline V gene has CDR1 SQVTM and CDR2 ANQGSEA. Trimming cost V 4 bases and J 0 bases; bases outside gene matches: 2. This CDR3 region has 13 residues. CDR3 nucleotide sequence: TGCAGCGTTGGGACAGGAGCTAACTATGGCTACACCTTC. Amino acid sequence: CSVGTGANYGYTF.

The chain recombines TRBV28 with TRBJ2-7; 7 nucleotides align to TRBD2. This CDR3 has 12 amino acids. Germline loops: CDR1 MDHEN, CDR2 SYDVKM. V dropped 4 bases and J dropped 8; count of bases not matched to a gene: 5. The CDR3 reads CASSSGTKKQYF. DNA of the CDR3: TGTGCCAGCAGTTCCGGGACTAAGAAGCAGTACTTC.

The chain carries TRBV28 and TRBJ1-1; D is perhaps TRBD1 (6 bases). Trimming removed 6 bases from V and 1 base from J, with 12 bases in between. Germline V lookup: CDR1 MDHEN, CDR2 SYDVKM. The CDR3 consists of 14 residues. The CDR3 DNA follows: TGTGCCAGCAGACCGACAGGTGGGAACACTGAAGCTTTCTTT. It codes for CASRPTGGNTEAFF.

As for this clone: This clone may be a read error of a much larger clone one base away. The CDR3 DNA is TGTGCCAGCAGCCGGAAAGGGGGGGCGGGGGGACCAGATACGCAGTATTTT. This encodes CASSRKGGAGGPDTQYF. The V gene is TRBV7-2, the J gene TRBJ2-3; 8 bases fit TRBD2. V was clipped by 5 bases and J by 4 bases; unmatched bases: 14. Germline CDR1 and CDR2: SGHTA and FQGNSA. This CDR3 contains 17 residues.

The chain couples TRBV29-1 to TRBJ2-1; 11 bases are shared with TRBD2. The J segment lost 9 bases and the V segment lost 4 bases, leaving 5 bases of the junction unmatched. The CDR3 covers 13 residues. Germline loops: CDR1 SQVTM, CDR2 ANQGSEA. This CDR3 reads CSVVTSGSAEQFF. Here the CDR3 DNA reads TGCAGCGTTGTTACTAGCGGGAGTGCTGAGCAGTTCTTC.

The V and J genes are TRBV21-1 and TRBJ2-3; the D segment call TRBD2 is taken from the table without a DNA check. TRBV21-1 is a documented pseudogene. CDR3 size: 15 residues. Written as DNA, the CDR3 is TGTGCCAGCAGCAAAGCAATGACGGGATCAGATACGCAGTATTTT. It encodes CASSKAMTGSDTQYF.

This clone has just one count. The chain is built from TRBV2 and TRBJ2-2; 8 bases align to TRBD2. This CDR3 has 14 amino acids. Per the germline V gene, CDR1 is SNHLY and CDR2 is FYNNEI. V trimming: 8 bases; J trimming: 7 bases; junction bases outside the gene matches: 9. The DNA of the CDR3 is TGTGCCAGCTGGCGGGGGGCTAGGGGCGGGGAGCTGTTTTTT. Its protein product is CASWRGARGGELFF.

The chain employs TRBV4-3 and TRBJ1-4; no definite D call. This CDR3 is 16 amino acids long. Germline values: CDR1 LGHNA, CDR2 YSLEER. Trimming took 0 bases from V and 3 from J, leaving 11 bases between them. The CDR3 DNA follows: TGCGCCAGCAGCCAAGATCACACAGCGTCTAATGAAAAACTGTTTTTT. Translated: CASSQDHTASNEKLFF.

This clone has a single count. The rearrangement links TRBV6-4 to TRBJ2-7; D tentatively fits TRBD1 or TRBD2 (6 bases each). The CDR3 length is 16 residues. Trimming stripped 1 base from V and 0 bases from J, with 13 bases between. Germline V gene data show CDR1 as MRHNA and CDR2 as SNTAGT. CDR3 in DNA: TGTGCCAGCAGTGACTTAGTGGGGGGCAGCTCCTACGAGCAGTACTTC. Encoded protein: CASSDLVGGSSYEQYF.

The chain joins TRBV27 to TRBJ1-2; perhaps TRBD1 as D (5 bases). The CDR3 runs 15 residues. The germline CDR1 and CDR2 sequences are MNHEY and SMNVEV (reference sequence). V was cut by 6 bases and J by 2 bases, with 16 bases left in between. Here the CDR3 reads CASSRSGVPNYGYTF. For the CDR3, the DNA is TGTGCCAGCAGCCGCTCGGGGGTCCCAAACTATGGCTACACCTTC.

This clone was observed a few times. The chain joins TRBV11-1 to TRBJ1-5; D is unclear. The CDR3 totals 13 residues. Germline CDR1 is SGHAT and CDR2 is FQDESV (reference sequence). V gave up 3 bases and J gave up 4 bases, with 7 bases separating them. The CDR3 region has the DNA TGTGCCAGCAGCTTGCGGGTAAATCAGCCCCAGCATTTT. Translation: CASSLRVNQPQHF.

This chain uses TRBV9 with TRBJ1-5; no reliable D call. The CDR3 is 13 residues long. The germline V gene encodes CDR1 SGDLS and CDR2 YYNGEE. Trimming stripped 4 bases from V and 6 bases from J, with 11 bases between. The DNA of the CDR3 is TGTGCCAGCAGCCCTACGGGGTCTCAGCCCCAGCATTTT. Its translation is CASSPTGSQPQHF. Using reference TRBV9 and TRBJ1-5 for the parts outside the CDR3, the full variable domain is DSGVTQTPKHLITATGQRVTLRCSPRSGDLSVYWYQQSLDQGLQFLIQYYNGEERAKGNILERFSAQQFPDLHSELNLSSLELGDSALYFCASSPTGSQPQHFGDGTRLSIL.

The rearrangement links TRBV7-9 to TRBJ2-5; 11 positions match TRBD2. Germline V lookup: CDR1 SEHNR, CDR2 FQNEAQ (reference sequence). With V trimmed by 3 bases and J by 5 bases, 2 bases remained unmatched. The CDR3 is 14 amino acids. DNA of the CDR3: TGTGCCAGCAGCTTCTCTAGCGGGAGGGAGACCCAGTACTTC. Protein: CASSFSSGRETQYF. Full variable domain (rest looked up from reference TRBV7-9 and TRBJ2-5): DTGVSQNPRHKITKRGQNVTFRCDPISEHNRLYWYRQTLGQGPEFLTYFQNEAQLEKSRLLSDRFSAERPKGSFSTLEIQRTEQGDSAMYLCASSFSSGRETQYFGPGTRLLVL.

The J gene is TRBJ2-3, the V gene TRBV30; possible D gene TRBD1, 5 bases. Per the germline V gene, CDR1 is GTSNPN and CDR2 is SVGIG (reference sequence). V shed 4 bases and J shed 7 bases, with 15 bases lying between them. The CDR3 loop spans 13 amino acids. Here the CDR3 reads CAWISLRAHTQYF. The CDR3 DNA reads as TGTGCCTGGATATCTCTCAGGGCCCATACGCAGTATTTT. Together with reference TRBV30 and TRBJ2-3, the CDR3 gives the full variable domain: SQTIHQWPATLVQPVGSPLSLECTVEGTSNPNLYWYRQAAGRGLQLLFYSVGIGQISSEVPQNLSASRPQDRQFILSSKKLLLSDSGFYLCAWISLRAHTQYFGPGTRLTVL.

This clone was seen just once. The rearrangement links TRBV18 to TRBJ2-7; 7 bases align to TRBD2. Germline V gene data show CDR1 as KGHSH and CDR2 as LQKENI. Trimming cost V 6 bases and J 1 base; bases outside gene matches: 9. CDR3 length equals 15 residues. This CDR3 reads CASSPGRGMSYEQYF. The CDR3 nucleotides read TGTGCCAGCTCCCCGGGGAGGGGTATGTCCTACGAGCAGTACTTC. Based on the CDR3 plus reference TRBV18 and TRBJ2-7, the full variable domain is NAGVMQNPRHLVRRRGQEARLRCSPMKGHSHVYWYRQLPEEGLKFMVYLQKENIIDESGMPKERFSAEFPKEGPSILRIQQVVRGDSAAYFCASSPGRGMSYEQYFGPGTRLTVT.

This rearrangement joins TRBV5-6 to TRBJ1-1; 8 nucleotides line up with TRBD1. Per the germline V gene, CDR1 is SGHDT and CDR2 is YYEEEE. Trimming at V came to 4 bases and at J to 6 bases, leaving 11 bases not matched to a gene. CDR3 length equals 15 residues. The CDR3 DNA follows: TGTGCCAGCAGCCCCGGGACAGGTAAGAGGGCTGAAGCTTTCTTT. The encoded protein is CASSPGTGKRAEAFF. Full variable domain (rest looked up from reference TRBV5-6 and TRBJ1-1): DAGVTQSPTHLIKTRGQQVTLRCSPKSGHDTVSWYQQALGQGPQFIFQYYEEEERQRGNFPDRFSGHQFPNYSSELNVNALLLGDSALYLCASSPGTGKRAEAFFGQGTRLTVV.

V usage is TRBV19 and J usage is TRBJ1-2, with D perhaps matching TRBD1 (5 bases). V was pared by 3 bases and J by 0 bases, with 8 bases between. The germline CDR1 and CDR2 sequences are LNHDA and SQIVND (reference sequence). The CDR3 extends over 14 amino acids. The CDR3 region has the DNA TGTGCCAGTAGTATGGACATTTCTAACTATGGCTACACCTTC. It specifies CASSMDISNYGYTF.